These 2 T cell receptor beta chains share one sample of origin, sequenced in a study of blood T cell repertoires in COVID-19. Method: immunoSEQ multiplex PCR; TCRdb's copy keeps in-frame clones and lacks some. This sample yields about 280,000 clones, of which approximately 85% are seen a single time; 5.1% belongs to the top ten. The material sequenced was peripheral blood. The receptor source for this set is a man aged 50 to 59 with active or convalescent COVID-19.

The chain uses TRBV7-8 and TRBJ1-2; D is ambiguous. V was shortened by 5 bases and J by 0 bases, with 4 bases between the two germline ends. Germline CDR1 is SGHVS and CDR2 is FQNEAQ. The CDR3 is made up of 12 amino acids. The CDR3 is CASSPSNYGYTF. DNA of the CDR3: TGTGCCAGCAGCCCATCTAACTATGGCTACACCTTC. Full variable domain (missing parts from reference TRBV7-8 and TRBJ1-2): GAGVSQSPRYKVAKRGQDVALRCDPISGHVSLFWYQQALGQGPEFLTYFQNEAQLDKSGLPSDRFFAERPEGSVSTLKIQRTQQEDSAVYLCASSPSNYGYTFGSGTRLTVV.

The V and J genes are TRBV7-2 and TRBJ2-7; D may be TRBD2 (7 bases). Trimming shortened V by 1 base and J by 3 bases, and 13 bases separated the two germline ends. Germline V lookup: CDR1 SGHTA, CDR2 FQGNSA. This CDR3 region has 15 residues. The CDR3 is CASSLGGGGVYEQYF. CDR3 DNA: TGTGCCAGCAGCTTAGGAGGGGGAGGGGTCTACGAGCAGTACTTC.